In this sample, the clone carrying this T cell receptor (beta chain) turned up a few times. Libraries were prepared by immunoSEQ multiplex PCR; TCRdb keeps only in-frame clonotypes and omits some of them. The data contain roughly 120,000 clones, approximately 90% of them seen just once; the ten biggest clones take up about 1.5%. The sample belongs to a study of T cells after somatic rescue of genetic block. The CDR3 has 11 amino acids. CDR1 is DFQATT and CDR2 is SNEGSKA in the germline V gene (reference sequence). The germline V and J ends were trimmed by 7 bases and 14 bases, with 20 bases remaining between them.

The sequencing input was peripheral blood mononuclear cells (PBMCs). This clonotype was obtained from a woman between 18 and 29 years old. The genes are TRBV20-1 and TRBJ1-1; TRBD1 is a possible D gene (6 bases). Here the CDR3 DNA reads TGCAGTGAGACGGAAGGGACACTTCCATTCTTT. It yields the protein CSETEGTLPFF.